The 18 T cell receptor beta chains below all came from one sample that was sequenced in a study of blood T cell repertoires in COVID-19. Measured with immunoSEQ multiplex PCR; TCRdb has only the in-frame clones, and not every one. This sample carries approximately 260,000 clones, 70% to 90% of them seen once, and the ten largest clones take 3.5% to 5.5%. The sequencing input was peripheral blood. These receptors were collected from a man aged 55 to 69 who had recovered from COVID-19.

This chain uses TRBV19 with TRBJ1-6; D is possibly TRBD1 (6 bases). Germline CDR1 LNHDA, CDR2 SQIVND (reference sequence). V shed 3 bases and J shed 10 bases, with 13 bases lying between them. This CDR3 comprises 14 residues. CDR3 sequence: CASSIEGVRSPLHF. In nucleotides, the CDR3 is TGTGCCAGTAGTATTGAGGGGGTAAGGTCACCCCTCCACTTT.

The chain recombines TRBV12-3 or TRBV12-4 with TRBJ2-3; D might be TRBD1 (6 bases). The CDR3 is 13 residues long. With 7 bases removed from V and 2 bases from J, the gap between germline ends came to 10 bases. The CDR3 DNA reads TGTGCCAGCACCTTGGGGGCCACAGATACGCAGTATTTT. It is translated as CASTLGATDTQYF.

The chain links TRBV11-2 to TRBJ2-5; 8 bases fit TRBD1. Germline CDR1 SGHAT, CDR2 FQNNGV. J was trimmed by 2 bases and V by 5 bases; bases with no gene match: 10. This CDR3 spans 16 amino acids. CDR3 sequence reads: CASSPRGRLRQETQYF. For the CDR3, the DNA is TGTGCCAGCAGCCCCAGGGGGCGCTTACGGCAAGAGACCCAGTACTTC.

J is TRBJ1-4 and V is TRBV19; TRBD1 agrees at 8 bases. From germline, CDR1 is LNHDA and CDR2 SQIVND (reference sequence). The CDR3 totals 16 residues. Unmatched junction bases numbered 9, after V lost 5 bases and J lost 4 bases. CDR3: CASSQRTGGINEKLFF. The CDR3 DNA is TGTGCCAGTAGTCAACGTACAGGGGGTATTAATGAAAAACTGTTTTTT.

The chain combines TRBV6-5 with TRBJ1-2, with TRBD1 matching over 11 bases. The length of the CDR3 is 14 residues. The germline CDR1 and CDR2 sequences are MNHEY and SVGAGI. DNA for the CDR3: TGTGTAGGGGGACAGGGGGTGTCTAACTATGGCTACACCTTC. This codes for CVGGQGVSNYGYTF.

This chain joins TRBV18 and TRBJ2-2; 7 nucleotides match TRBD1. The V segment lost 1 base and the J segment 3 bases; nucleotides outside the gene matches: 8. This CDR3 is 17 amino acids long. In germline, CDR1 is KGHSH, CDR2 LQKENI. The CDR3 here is CASSPRQGVTYTGELFF. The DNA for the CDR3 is TGTGCCAGCTCACCACGCCAGGGGGTCACTTACACCGGGGAGCTGTTTTTT.

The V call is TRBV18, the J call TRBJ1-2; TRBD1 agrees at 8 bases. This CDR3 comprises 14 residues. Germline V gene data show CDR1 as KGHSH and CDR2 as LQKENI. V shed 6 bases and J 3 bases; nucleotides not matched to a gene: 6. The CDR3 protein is CASSTGTGDYGYTF. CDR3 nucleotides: TGTGCCAGCTCGACCGGGACAGGCGACTATGGCTACACCTTC. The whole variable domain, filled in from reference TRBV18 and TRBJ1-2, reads NAGVMQNPRHLVRRRGQEARLRCSPMKGHSHVYWYRQLPEEGLKFMVYLQKENIIDESGMPKERFSAEFPKEGPSILRIQQVVRGDSAAYFCASSTGTGDYGYTFGSGTRLTVV.

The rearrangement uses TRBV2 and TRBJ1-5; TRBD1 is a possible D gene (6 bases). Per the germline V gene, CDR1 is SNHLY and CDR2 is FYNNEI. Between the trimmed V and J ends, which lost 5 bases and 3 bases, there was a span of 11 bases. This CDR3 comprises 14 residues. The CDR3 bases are TGTGCCAGCAGTCCGGGACAAAACAATCAGCCCCAGCATTTT. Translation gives CASSPGQNNQPQHF.

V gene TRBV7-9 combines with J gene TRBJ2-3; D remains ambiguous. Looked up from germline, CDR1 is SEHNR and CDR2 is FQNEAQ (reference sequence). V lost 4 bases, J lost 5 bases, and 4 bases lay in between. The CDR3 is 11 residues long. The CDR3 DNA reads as TGTGCCAGCAGCTCCGTAGATACGCAGTATTTT. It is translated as CASSSVDTQYF.

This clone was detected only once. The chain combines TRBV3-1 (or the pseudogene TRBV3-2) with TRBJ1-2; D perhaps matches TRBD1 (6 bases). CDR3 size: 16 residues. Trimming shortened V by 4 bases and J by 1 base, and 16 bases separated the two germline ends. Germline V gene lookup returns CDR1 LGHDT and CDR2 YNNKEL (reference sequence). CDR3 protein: CASSLLTGGGNYGYTF. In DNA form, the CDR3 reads TGTGCCAGCAGCCTATTGACAGGCGGAGGTAACTATGGCTACACCTTC.

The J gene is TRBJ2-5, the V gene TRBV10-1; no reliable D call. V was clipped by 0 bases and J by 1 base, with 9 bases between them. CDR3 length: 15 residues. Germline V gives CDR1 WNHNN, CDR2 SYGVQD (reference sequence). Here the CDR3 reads CASSESSGIQETQYF. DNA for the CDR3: TGCGCCAGCAGTGAGTCGTCGGGTATCCAAGAGACCCAGTACTTC.

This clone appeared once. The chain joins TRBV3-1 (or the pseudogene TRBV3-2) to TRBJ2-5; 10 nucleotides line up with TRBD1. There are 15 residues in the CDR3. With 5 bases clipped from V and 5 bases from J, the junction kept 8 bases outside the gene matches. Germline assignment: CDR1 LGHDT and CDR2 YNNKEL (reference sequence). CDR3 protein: CASSDDRGRWETQYF. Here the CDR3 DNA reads TGTGCCAGCAGCGATGACAGGGGGCGGTGGGAGACCCAGTACTTC.

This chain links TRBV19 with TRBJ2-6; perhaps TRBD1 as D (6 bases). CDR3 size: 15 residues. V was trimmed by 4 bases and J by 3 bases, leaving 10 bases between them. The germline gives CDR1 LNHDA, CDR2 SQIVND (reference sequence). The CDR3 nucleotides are TGTGCCAGTAGTAAAAACAGGGATGGGGCCAACGTCCTGACTTTC. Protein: CASSKNRDGANVLTF. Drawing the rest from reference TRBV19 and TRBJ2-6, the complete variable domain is DGGITQSPKYLFRKEGQNVTLSCEQNLNHDAMYWYRQDPGQGLRLIYYSQIVNDFQKGDIAEGYSVSREKKESFPLTVTSAQKNPTAFYLCASSKNRDGANVLTFGAGSRLTVL.

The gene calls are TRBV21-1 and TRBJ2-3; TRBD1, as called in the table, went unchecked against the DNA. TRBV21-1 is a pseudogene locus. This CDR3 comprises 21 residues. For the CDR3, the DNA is TGTGCCAGCAGCAAAGCTGATTGGAACCCATACAGGGAAGGGGGCACAGATACGCAGTATTTT. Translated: CASSKADWNPYREGGTDTQYF.

CDR3: CASSNSGGVNEQFF. CDR3 nucleotides: TGTGCCAGCAGTAATAGCGGGGGGGTCAATGAGCAGTTCTTC. The chain has TRBV6-6 and TRBJ2-1; 11 bases map to TRBD2. Germline V gene data show CDR1 as MNHNY and CDR2 as SVGAGI (reference sequence). The CDR3 length is 14 residues. V shed 5 bases and J 6 bases; nucleotides not matched to a gene: 3.

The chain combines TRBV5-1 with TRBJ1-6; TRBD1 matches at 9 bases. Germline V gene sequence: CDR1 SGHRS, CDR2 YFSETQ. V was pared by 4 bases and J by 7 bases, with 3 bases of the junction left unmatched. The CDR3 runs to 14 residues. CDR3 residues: CASSPGTGNSPLHF. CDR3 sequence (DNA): TGCGCCAGCAGCCCCGGGACAGGGAATTCACCCCTCCACTTT.

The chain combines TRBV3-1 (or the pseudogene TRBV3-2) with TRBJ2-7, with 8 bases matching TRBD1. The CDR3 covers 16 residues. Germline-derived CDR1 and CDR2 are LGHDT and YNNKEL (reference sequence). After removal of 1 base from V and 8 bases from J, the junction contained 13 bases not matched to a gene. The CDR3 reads CASSQGGAGQGTKQYF. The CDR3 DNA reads TGTGCCAGCAGCCAAGGGGGGGCAGGACAGGGCACCAAGCAGTACTTC.

CDR3 residues: CASRALTGANYGYTF. Here the CDR3 DNA reads TGTGCCAGCAGGGCCTTGACAGGGGCTAACTATGGCTACACCTTC. V gene TRBV7-9 combines with J gene TRBJ1-2, with TRBD1 identical over 8 bases. Per the germline V gene, CDR1 is SEHNR and CDR2 is FQNEAQ (reference sequence). This CDR3 contains 15 residues. The J segment lost 0 bases and the V segment lost 6 bases, leaving 6 bases of the junction unmatched.